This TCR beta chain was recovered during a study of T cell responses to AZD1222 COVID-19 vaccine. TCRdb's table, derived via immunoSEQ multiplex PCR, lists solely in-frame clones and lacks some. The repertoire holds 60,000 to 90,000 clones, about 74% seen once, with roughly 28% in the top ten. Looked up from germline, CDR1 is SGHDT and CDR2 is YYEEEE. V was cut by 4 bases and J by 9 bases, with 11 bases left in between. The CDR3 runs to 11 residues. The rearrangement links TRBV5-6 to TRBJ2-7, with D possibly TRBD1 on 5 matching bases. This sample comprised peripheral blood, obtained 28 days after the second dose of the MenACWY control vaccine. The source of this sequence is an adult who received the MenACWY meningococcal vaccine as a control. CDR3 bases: TGTGCCAGCAGCACACAGGTGGGGCAGTACTTC. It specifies CASSTQVGQYF.